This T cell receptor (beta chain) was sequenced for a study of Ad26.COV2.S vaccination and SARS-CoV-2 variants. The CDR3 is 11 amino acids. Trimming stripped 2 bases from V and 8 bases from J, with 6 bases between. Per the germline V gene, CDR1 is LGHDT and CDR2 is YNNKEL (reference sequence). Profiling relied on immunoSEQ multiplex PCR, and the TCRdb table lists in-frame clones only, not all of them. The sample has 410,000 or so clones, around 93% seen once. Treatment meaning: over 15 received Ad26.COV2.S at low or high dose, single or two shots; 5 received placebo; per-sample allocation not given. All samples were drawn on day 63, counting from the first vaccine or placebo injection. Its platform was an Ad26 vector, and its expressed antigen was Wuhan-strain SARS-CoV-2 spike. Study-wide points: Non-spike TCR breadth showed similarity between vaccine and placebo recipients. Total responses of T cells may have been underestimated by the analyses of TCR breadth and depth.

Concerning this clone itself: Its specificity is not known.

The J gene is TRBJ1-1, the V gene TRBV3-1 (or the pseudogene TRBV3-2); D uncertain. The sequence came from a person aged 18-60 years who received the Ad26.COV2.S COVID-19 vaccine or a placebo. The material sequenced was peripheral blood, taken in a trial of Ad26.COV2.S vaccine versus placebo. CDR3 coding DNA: TGTGCCAGCAGCCAATCCAGGGAAGCTTTCTTT. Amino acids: CASSQSREAFF.